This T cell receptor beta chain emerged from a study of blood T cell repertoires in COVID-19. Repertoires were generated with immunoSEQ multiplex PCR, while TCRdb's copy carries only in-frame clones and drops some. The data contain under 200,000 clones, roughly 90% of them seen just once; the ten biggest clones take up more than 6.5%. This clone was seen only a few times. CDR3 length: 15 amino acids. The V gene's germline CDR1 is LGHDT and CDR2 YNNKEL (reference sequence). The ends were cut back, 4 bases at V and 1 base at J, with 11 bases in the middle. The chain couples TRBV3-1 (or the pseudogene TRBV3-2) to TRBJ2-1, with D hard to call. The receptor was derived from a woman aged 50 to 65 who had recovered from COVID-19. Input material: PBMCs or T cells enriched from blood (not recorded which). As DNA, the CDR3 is TGTGCCAGCAGCCCCCTTAGAGGATCCTACAATGAGCAGTTCTTC. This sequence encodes CASSPLRGSYNEQFF.